The clone carrying this T cell receptor (beta chain) was counted ten times or more. Germline V CDR1 and CDR2: SGDLS, YYNGEE. V dropped 6 bases and J dropped 6; count of bases not matched to a gene: 11. The CDR3 covers 14 residues. These data come from a study of CD8 T cells in ankylosing spondylitis. TCRdb reprocessed the 5' RACE reads via MiXCR and lists one record per CDR3 protein. The profile shows about 35,000 distinct CDR3 sequences, less than 4% of them singletons. V and J are TRBV9 and TRBJ1-1, with 7 nucleotides matching TRBD1. What was sequenced was blood, either unsorted or a sorted T cell fraction (not recorded which). The TCR originated in a male donor with ankylosing spondylitis or in good health (not recorded which). Here the CDR3 DNA reads TGTGCCAGCACCCAAGGACAGGCAAACTCTGAAGCTTTCTTT. Translated, it gives CASTQGQANSEAFF.